This TCR beta chain was identified during a study of cytomegalovirus exposure and HLA in healthy donors. The PCR ran on 60 Vbeta and 13 Jbeta primers. TCRdb keeps only in-frame clones here, not all; method: immunoSEQ multiplex PCR. The sample yields under 150,000 clones, about 72% seen once. The sequencing input was PBMCs. This TCR derives from a man aged 25-45 years in good health and CMV-seropositive.

The chain's CDR3 is CASSLDTGGQPQHF. The CDR3 coding sequence is TGTGCCAGCAGCTTAGATACGGGGGGTCAGCCCCAGCATTTT. V is TRBV7-9 and J is TRBJ1-5; D is possibly TRBD1 (5 bases). This CDR3 has 14 residues. V lost 1 base to trimming and J lost 6 bases, with 10 bases between them. Germline CDR1 SEHNR, CDR2 FQNEAQ (reference sequence).